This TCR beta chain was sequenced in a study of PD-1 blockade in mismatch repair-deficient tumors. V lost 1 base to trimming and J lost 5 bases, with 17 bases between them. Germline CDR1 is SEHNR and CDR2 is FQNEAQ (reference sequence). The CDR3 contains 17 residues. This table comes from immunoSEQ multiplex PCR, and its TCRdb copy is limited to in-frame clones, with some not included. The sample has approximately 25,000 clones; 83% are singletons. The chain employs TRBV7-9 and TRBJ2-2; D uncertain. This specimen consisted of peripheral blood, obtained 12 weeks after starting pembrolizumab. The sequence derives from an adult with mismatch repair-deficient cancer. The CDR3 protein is CASSLGRAVIKTGELFF. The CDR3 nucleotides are TGTGCCAGCAGCTTAGGTCGTGCAGTAATCAAAACCGGGGAGCTGTTTTTT.